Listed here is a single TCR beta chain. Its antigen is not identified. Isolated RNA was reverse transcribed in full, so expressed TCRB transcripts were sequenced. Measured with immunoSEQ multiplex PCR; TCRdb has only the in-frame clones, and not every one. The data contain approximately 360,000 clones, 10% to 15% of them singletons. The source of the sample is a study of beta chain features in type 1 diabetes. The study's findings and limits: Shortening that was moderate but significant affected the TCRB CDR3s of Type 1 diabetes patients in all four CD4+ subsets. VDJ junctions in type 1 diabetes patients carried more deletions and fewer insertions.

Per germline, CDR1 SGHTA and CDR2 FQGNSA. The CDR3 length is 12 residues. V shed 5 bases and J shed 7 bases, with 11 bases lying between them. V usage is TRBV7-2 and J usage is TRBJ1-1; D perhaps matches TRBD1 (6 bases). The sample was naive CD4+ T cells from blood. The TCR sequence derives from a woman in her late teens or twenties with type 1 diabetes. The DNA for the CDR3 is TGTGCCAGCAGCCTACAGGGCGGTGAAGCTTTCTTT. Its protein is CASSLQGGEAFF.